The T cell receptor (beta chain) described here comes from a study of CD8+ T cells in alopecia areata. The overall study: It was 6 to 18 months of tofacitinib, and then there were 6 months off drug. Study-wide results and limits: The study found TCR sharing across patients less clear than in mice, possibly for HLA reasons.

Extracted from the samples, RNA was reverse transcribed into cDNA to serve as the sequencing template. Only in-frame clones appear in the TCRdb table, and some are missing; sequencing was by immunoSEQ multiplex PCR. The table records around 250,000 clones, under 70% of them present only once. Trimming left V 6 bases short and J 4 bases short, with 14 bases between. The CDR3 runs 14 residues. Germline CDR1 and CDR2: MNHEY and SVGAGI. Worth noting for this clone: As yet, its antigen is unknown.

Sequencing used CD4+ T cells sorted from blood, obtained at week 0. This clonotype originated in a human donor with alopecia areata. The chain couples TRBV6-5 to TRBJ2-3, with D unresolved. CDR3 sequence reads: CASSIIGAADTQYF. The CDR3, as DNA: TGTGCCAGCAGCATCATTGGAGCAGCAGATACGCAGTATTTT.